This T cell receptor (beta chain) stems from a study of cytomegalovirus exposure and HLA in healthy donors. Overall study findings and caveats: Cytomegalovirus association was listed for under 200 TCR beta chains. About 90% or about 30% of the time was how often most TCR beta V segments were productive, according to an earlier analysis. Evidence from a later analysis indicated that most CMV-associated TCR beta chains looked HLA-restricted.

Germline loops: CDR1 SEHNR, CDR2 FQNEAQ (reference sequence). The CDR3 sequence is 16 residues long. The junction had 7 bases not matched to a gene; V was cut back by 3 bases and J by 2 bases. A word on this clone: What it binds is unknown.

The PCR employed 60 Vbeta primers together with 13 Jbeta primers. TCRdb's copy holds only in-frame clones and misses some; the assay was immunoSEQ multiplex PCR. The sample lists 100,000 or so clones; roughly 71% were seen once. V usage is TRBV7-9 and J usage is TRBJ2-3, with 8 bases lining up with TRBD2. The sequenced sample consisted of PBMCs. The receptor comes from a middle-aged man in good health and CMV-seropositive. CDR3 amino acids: CASSLGASGFTDTQYF. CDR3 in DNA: TGTGCCAGCAGCTTGGGGGCTAGCGGGTTCACAGATACGCAGTATTTT.